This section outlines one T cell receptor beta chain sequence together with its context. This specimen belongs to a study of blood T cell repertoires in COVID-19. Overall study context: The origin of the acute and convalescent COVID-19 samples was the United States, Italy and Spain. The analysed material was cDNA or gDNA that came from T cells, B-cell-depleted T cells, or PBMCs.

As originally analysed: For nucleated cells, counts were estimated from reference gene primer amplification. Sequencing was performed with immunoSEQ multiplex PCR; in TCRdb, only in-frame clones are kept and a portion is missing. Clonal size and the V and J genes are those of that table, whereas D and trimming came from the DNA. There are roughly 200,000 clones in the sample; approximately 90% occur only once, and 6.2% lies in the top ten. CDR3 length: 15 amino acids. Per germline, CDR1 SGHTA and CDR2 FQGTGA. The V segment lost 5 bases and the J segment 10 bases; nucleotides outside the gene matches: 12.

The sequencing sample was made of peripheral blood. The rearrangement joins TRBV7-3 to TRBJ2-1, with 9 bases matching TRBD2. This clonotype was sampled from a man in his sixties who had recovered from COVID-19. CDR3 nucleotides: TGTGCCAGCAGCCCTTATTCCACCCTAGCGGGAGAGCAGTTCTTC. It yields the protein CASSPYSTLAGEQFF.